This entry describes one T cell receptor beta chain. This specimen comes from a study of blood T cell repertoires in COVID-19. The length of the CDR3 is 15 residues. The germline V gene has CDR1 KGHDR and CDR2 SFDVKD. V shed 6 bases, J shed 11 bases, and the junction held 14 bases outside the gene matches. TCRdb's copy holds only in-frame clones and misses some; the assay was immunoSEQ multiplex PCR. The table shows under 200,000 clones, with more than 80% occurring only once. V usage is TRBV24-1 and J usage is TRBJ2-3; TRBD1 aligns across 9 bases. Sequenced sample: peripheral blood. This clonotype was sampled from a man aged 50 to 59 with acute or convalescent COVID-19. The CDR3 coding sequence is TGTGCCACCAGTAATACCGGGACAGGGAGGGAAGGGCAGTATTTT. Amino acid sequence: CATSNTGTGREGQYF.